The 21 T cell receptor beta chains below all came from one sample that was sequenced in a study of cytomegalovirus exposure and HLA in healthy donors. This PCR relied on a set of 60 Vbeta primers and 13 Jbeta primers. Assay used: immunoSEQ multiplex PCR; TCRdb lists only in-frame clones, some missing. The sample has about 190,000 clones, 77% seen once. The sample comprised PBMCs. These receptors all stem from a woman between 25 and 40 years old in good health and CMV-seropositive.

The chain couples TRBV6-1 to TRBJ2-4; D not certain. Germline-derived CDR1 and CDR2 are MNHNS and SASEGT. The length of the CDR3 is 13 residues. V was shortened by 5 bases and J by 7 bases, with 12 bases between the two germline ends. CDR3 sequence (DNA): TGTGCCAGCAGTTCGACCCGGGTTAACATTCAGTACTTC. This translates into CASSSTRVNIQYF.

The gene calls are TRBV4-1 and TRBJ2-3, with D tentatively TRBD2 (5 bases). CDR3 size: 17 residues. Germline V gene data show CDR1 as MGHRA and CDR2 as YSYEKL. V gave up 2 bases and J gave up 9 bases, with 24 bases separating them. As DNA, the CDR3 is TGCGCCAGCAGCCAACTCGGGGTGGCTAGGCGCGTGTGGACGCAGTATTTT. Its translation is CASSQLGVARRVWTQYF.

This rearrangement joins TRBV6-5 to TRBJ1-2; D call uncertain. The CDR3 consists of 14 residues. Germline CDR1 reads MNHEY; CDR2 reads SVGAGI. V was pared by 0 bases and J by 4 bases, with 9 bases between. CDR3 protein: CASSYSEASYGYTF. The CDR3 DNA follows: TGTGCCAGCAGTTACTCGGAGGCCTCCTATGGCTACACCTTC.

The chain employs TRBV13 and TRBJ1-1; no clear D. Per the germline V gene, CDR1 is PRHDT and CDR2 is FYEKMQ (reference sequence). The CDR3 length is 14 residues. Trimming pared 0 bases from V and 5 bases from J, leaving 10 bases between. The CDR3 DNA is TGTGCCAGCAGCTTAGGTCCCCTCGGGACTGAAGCTTTCTTT. Translating gives CASSLGPLGTEAFF.

The rearrangement links TRBV28 to TRBJ2-2; D call uncertain. CDR1 and CDR2 from the germline V gene are MDHEN and SYDVKM. This CDR3 region has 15 residues. Trimming pared 3 bases from V and 2 bases from J, leaving 10 bases between. CDR3 amino acids: CASSFSSSNTGELFF. In DNA, the CDR3 is TGTGCCAGCAGTTTTTCCTCCTCTAACACCGGGGAGCTGTTTTTT.

This clone occurred a few times. V and J are TRBV19 and TRBJ2-3; D might be TRBD2 (6 bases). V lost 1 base and J 4 bases, leaving 18 bases between the germline ends. Germline assignment: CDR1 LNHDA and CDR2 SQIVND (reference sequence). The length of the CDR3 is 17 residues. The DNA of the CDR3 is TGTGCCAGTAGTATAGGACGCCGGGGGTTGGCCCCAGATACGCAGTATTTT. Translating it yields CASSIGRRGLAPDTQYF. Combining the CDR3 with reference TRBV19 and TRBJ2-3 gives the whole variable domain DGGITQSPKYLFRKEGQNVTLSCEQNLNHDAMYWYRQDPGQGLRLIYYSQIVNDFQKGDIAEGYSVSREKKESFPLTVTSAQKNPTAFYLCASSIGRRGLAPDTQYFGPGTRLTVL.

With regard to this clone: Compared with germline, one end of the junction differs, possibly owing to a read error. This chain links TRBV30 with TRBJ1-4; TRBD1 might be the D (6 bases). The CDR3 is 12 residues long. Germline CDR1 and CDR2: GTSNPN and SVGIG (reference sequence). CDR3 loop: CACRGANEKPFF. The CDR3 DNA is TGTGCCTGTCGGGGGGCTAATGAAAAACCGTTTTTT.

The chain couples TRBV5-6 to TRBJ1-1; possibly TRBD1 for D (5 bases). V was clipped by 0 bases and J by 3 bases, with 9 bases between them. The CDR3 has 14 amino acids. Germline V gives CDR1 SGHDT, CDR2 YYEEEE. Written as DNA, the CDR3 is TGTGCCAGCAGCTTGGGGGGGGGAGACACTGAAGCTTTCTTT. Protein sequence: CASSLGGGDTEAFF. The full variable domain, in which reference TRBV5-6 and TRBJ1-1 provide the parts outside the CDR3, is DAGVTQSPTHLIKTRGQQVTLRCSPKSGHDTVSWYQQALGQGPQFIFQYYEEEERQRGNFPDRFSGHQFPNYSSELNVNALLLGDSALYLCASSLGGGDTEAFFGQGTRLTVV.

The genes are TRBV6-5 and TRBJ2-1, with 10 bases aligning to TRBD1. Per germline, CDR1 MNHEY and CDR2 SVGAGI. V lost 6 bases to trimming and J lost 7 bases; unmatched junction nucleotides: 6. The CDR3 loop spans 14 amino acids. The CDR3 nucleotides are TGTGCCAGCAGGGGGACAGGGGAGTCGAATGAGCAGTTCTTC. Residues: CASRGTGESNEQFF.

J is TRBJ1-5 and V is TRBV7-2; 7 bases fit TRBD1. The trim removed 5 bases at V and 7 bases at J, leaving 11 bases unmatched. CDR1 and CDR2 (germline): SGHTA, FQGNSA. The CDR3 runs 15 residues. Here the CDR3 DNA reads TGTGCCAGCAGCCTTAACAGGGGTCAAGGACAGCCCCAGCATTTT. This translates into CASSLNRGQGQPQHF.

This sequence joins TRBV30 and TRBJ2-1; TRBD1 is a possible D gene (6 bases). CDR1 is GTSNPN, CDR2 SVGIG, per germline (reference sequence). Trimming removed 3 bases at V and 2 bases at J, with 14 bases between. CDR3 length equals 15 residues. Here the CDR3 DNA reads TGTGCCTGGAGGACGCAAGGACAGCCCTACAATGAGCAGTTCTTC. Protein product: CAWRTQGQPYNEQFF. Full variable domain (outside the CDR3, taken from reference TRBV30 and TRBJ2-1): SQTIHQWPATLVQPVGSPLSLECTVEGTSNPNLYWYRQAAGRGLQLLFYSVGIGQISSEVPQNLSASRPQDRQFILSSKKLLLSDSGFYLCAWRTQGQPYNEQFFGPGTRLTVL.

V gene TRBV7-2 combines with J gene TRBJ2-7; 8 positions agree with TRBD2. CDR3 length: 15 amino acids. The trim removed 4 bases at V and 4 bases at J, leaving 9 bases unmatched. Germline CDR1 and CDR2: SGHTA and FQGNSA. In DNA form, the CDR3 reads TGTGCCAGCAGCTCACAACCGGGACTAGGATACGAGCAGTACTTC. The encoded protein is CASSSQPGLGYEQYF.

The J gene is TRBJ1-5, the V gene TRBV4-2, with 7 nucleotides matching TRBD1. V gave up 0 bases and J gave up 2 bases; unmatched junction bases: 16. The CDR3 covers 20 residues. Germline CDR1 and CDR2: LGHNA and YNFKEQ. DNA of the CDR3: TGTGCCAGCAGCCAAGATCGGCCAGGGGGTTTAGGGTTTGGCAATCAGCCCCAGCATTTT. It translates to CASSQDRPGGLGFGNQPQHF.

The gene calls are TRBV7-9 and TRBJ1-1; no firm D call. This CDR3 is built from 13 residues. The germline gives CDR1 SEHNR, CDR2 FQNEAQ (reference sequence). V dropped 5 bases and J dropped 3 bases, with 10 bases sitting between them. The CDR3 loop is CASSLSADTEAFF. DNA for the CDR3: TGTGCCAGCAGCCTAAGTGCGGACACTGAAGCTTTCTTT.

The chain has TRBV29-1 and TRBJ1-1; D unresolved. Germline lookup yields CDR1 SQVTM and CDR2 ANQGSEA. The CDR3 is made up of 12 amino acids. V was pared by 2 bases and J by 0 bases, with 4 bases between. The CDR3 here is CSVEYLNTEAFF. DNA of the CDR3: TGCAGCGTTGAATATCTGAACACTGAAGCTTTCTTT.

This clone has just a few counts. The chain combines TRBV5-1 with TRBJ2-7; 11 bases fit TRBD2. Germline V gene lookup returns CDR1 SGHRS and CDR2 YFSETQ. The V gene end was trimmed by 4 bases and the J gene end by 2 bases; junction bases not matched to a gene: 5. CDR3 size: 15 residues. CDR3 in amino acids: CASSPGLAVTYEQYF. The CDR3 DNA reads TGCGCCAGCAGCCCGGGACTAGCGGTGACCTACGAGCAGTACTTC.

V gene TRBV4-1 combines with J gene TRBJ1-4; no reliable D call. Germline CDR1 reads MGHRA; CDR2 reads YSYEKL. The CDR3 consists of 16 residues. V gave up 1 base and J gave up 8 bases, with 17 bases separating them. DNA for the CDR3: TGCGCCAGCAGCCAAGCCCCGAGGCAGAGGCAGGAAAAACTGTTTTTT. Translating gives CASSQAPRQRQEKLFF.

The V gene is TRBV9, the J gene TRBJ2-7; D may be TRBD1 (7 bases). This CDR3 comprises 15 residues. CDR1 and CDR2 from the germline V gene are SGDLS and YYNGEE. Deletions cut 4 bases from V and 2 bases from J, with 16 bases between. The CDR3 region is CASSSGGGGTYEQYF. As DNA, the CDR3 is TGTGCCAGCAGCTCTGGCGGAGGGGGCACCTACGAGCAGTACTTC.

This chain connects TRBV10-3 to TRBJ2-3; a possible D gene is TRBD2 (5 bases). The CDR3 length is 16 residues. V was clipped by 5 bases and J by 0 bases, with 15 bases between them. CDR1 and CDR2 from the germline V gene are ENHRY and SYGVKD. This CDR3 reads CAISLNVGVSTDTQYF. The CDR3, as DNA: TGTGCCATCAGTCTCAATGTCGGGGTTAGCACAGATACGCAGTATTTT.

This clone was picked up a small number of times. The CDR3 DNA follows: TGTGCCAGCAGCTTACCGTTGACAGACAGTAACTATGGCTACACCTTC. It specifies CASSLPLTDSNYGYTF. The chain joins TRBV7-9 to TRBJ1-2, with D possibly being TRBD1 (5 bases). Trimming cost V 2 bases and J 1 base, with 14 bases left between them. Germline CDR1 and CDR2: SEHNR and FQNEAQ (reference sequence). The CDR3 has 16 residues.

V gene TRBV5-1 combines with J gene TRBJ2-3; 7 bases match TRBD2. Per germline, CDR1 SGHRS and CDR2 YFSETQ. Trimming cost V 2 bases and J 3 bases; bases outside gene matches: 0. The CDR3 is 13 amino acids. The CDR3 DNA follows: TGCGCCAGCAGCTTACTAGCGACAGATACGCAGTATTTT. Translating it yields CASSLLATDTQYF.